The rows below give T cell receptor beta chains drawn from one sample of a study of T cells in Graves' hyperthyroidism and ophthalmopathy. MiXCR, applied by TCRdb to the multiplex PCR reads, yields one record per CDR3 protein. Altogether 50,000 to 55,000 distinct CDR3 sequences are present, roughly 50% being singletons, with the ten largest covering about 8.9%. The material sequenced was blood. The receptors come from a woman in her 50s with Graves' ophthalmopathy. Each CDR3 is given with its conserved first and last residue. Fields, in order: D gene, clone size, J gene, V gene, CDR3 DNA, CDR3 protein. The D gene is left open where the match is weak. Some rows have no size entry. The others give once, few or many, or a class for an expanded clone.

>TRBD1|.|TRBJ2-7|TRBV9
TGTGCCAGCAGCGTATCGGGACAGGGGGAGGACGAGCAGTACTTC
CASSVSGQGEDEQYF
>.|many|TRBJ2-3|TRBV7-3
TGTGCCAGCAGCCATGGACAGAGCACAGATACGCAGTATTTT
CASSHGQSTDTQYF
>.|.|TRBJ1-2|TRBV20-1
TGCAGTGCTATCGGGGACTATGGCTACACCTTC
CSAIGDYGYTF
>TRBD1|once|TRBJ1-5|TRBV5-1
TGCGCCAGCAGCGGGACAGGGGAAGGGCAGCCCCAGCATTTT
CASSGTGEGQPQHF
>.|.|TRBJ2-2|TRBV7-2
TGTGCTAGCAGCGCCCTCGGACCGACCGGGGAGCTGCTTTTT
CASSALGPTGELLF
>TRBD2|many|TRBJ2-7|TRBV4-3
TGCGCCAGCAGCCTGATGGTAGCGGGAGAATACGAGCAGTACTTC
CASSLMVAGEYEQYF
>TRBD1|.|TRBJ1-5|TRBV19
TGTGCCAGTAGGAGGACAGGGTCCCGCAATGAGCATTTT
CASRRTGSRNEHF
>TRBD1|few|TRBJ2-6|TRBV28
TGTGCCAGCAGTTTATTCCCCGGGACAGGGGGGTCTGGGGCCAACGTCCTGACTTTC
CASSLFPGTGGSGANVLTF
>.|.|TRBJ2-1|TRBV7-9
TGTGCCAGCAGCCCGGTTGGGGGCTCCTACGAGCGGTTCTTC
CASSPVGGSYERFF
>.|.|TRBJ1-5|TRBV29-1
TGCAGCGTTGAACTCGGGGGAGGGCAGCCCCAGCATTTT
CSVELGGGQPQHF
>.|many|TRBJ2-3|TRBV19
TGTGCCAGTAGAACCCCCCGGGGCCGAGGAAGTGGCACAGATACGCAGTATTTT
CASRTPRGRGSGTDTQYF
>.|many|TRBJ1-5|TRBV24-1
TGTGCCACCAGTGATAATAGCAATCAGCCCCAGCATTTT
CATSDNSNQPQHF
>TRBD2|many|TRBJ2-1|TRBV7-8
TGTGCCAGCAGCTACGGGACTAGCGGGGGGGCCCCCTACAATGAGCAGTTCTTC
CASSYGTSGGAPYNEQFF
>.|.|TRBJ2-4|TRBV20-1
TGCAGTGCTAGAGCCTTTAGGGCTAACTACAAAAACATTCAGTACTTC
CSARAFRANYKNIQYF
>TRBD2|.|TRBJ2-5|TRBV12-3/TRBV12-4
TGTGCCAGCAGTTTTAACGGGGGGGCCCAAGAGACCCAGTACTTC
CASSFNGGAQETQYF
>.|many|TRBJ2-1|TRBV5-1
TGCGCCAGCAGCGAGGGACCGCTAACACCTTACTCCTACAATGAGCAGTTCTTC
CASSEGPLTPYSYNEQFF
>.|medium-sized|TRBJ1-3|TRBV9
TGTGCCAGCAGCCCATCCCCACCGGGCTCTGGAAACACCATATATTTT
CASSPSPPGSGNTIYF
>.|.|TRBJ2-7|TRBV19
TGTGCTAGTAGTCTGGTGTCTAGTAACGAGCAGTACTTC
CASSLVSSNEQYF
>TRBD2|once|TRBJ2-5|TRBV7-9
TGTGCCAGCAGACTAGCGGGGGTCCTCCAAGAGACCCAGTACTTC
CASRLAGVLQETQYF
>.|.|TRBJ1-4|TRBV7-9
TGTGCCAGCAGCGCAGGGGCCAGCTCAGGGGAAAAACTGTTTTTT
CASSAGASSGEKLFF
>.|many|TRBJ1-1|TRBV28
TGTGCCAGCAGCCGGAACACTGAAGCTTTCTTT
CASSRNTEAFF
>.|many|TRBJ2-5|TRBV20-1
TGCAGTGCTACCTTCTTGGCGGGCGAGCGGCAAGAGACCCAGTACTTC
CSATFLAGERQETQYF
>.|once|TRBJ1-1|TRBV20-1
TGCAGTGCTAGTTCCCGGTATAGCAGGGGCACTGAAGCTTTCTTT
CSASSRYSRGTEAFF
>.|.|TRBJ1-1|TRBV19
TGTGCCAGTATAGATCGGCATAAATCTGAAGCTTTCTTT
CASIDRHKSEAFF
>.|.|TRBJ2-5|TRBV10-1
TGCGCCAGCAGTAAGTTTGCAGGCAACCAAGAGACCCAGTACTTC
CASSKFAGNQETQYF
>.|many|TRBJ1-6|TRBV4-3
TGCGCCAGCAGCCAAGACAGCTCCTATAATTCACCCCTCCACTTT
CASSQDSSYNSPLHF
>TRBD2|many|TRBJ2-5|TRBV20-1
TGCAGTGTTAATCCCCCCGGGAGGGGGTCCCTGCGAATCCAGTACTTC
CSVNPPGRGSLRIQYF
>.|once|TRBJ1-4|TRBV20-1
TGCAGCGCTAGGAACCTGAAGTACGAAGAACTGTTTTTT
CSARNLKYEELFF
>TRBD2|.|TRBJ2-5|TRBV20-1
TGCAGTGCTCGGCCGGGACTAGCGGGGACGACCCAGTACTTC
CSARPGLAGTTQYF
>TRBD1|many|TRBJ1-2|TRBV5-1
TGCGCCAGCAGCTCAGGGACAGGGGCGAGCTATGGCTACACCTTC
CASSSGTGASYGYTF
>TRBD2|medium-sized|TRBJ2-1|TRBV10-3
TGTGCCATCAGTGAGTCAGGACTAGCCGTGGGTGAGCAGTTCTTC
CAISESGLAVGEQFF
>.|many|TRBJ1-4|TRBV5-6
TGTGCCAGCAGCCCGGACAGAAGTAATGAAAAACTGTTTTTT
CASSPDRSNEKLFF
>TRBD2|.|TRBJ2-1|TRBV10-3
TGTGCCATCAGTGAGTCGTATCGTGTGGCGGGAGTTTATGAGCAGTTCTTC
CAISESYRVAGVYEQFF
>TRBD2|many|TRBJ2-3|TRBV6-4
TGTGCCAGCACCGACACTAGCGGGAGGATAGATACGCAGTATTTT
CASTDTSGRIDTQYF
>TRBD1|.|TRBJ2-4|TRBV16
TGTGCCAGCAGCCAATTAGGGACAGCCGAAAACATTCAGTACTTC
CASSQLGTAENIQYF
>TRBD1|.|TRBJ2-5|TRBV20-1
TGCAGTGCTAGGACAGGGCAAGAGACCCAGTACTTC
CSARTGQETQYF
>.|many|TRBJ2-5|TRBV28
TGTGCCAGCAGTTTTCGGGAGACCCAGTACTTC
CASSFRETQYF
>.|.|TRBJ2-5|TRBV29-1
TGCAGCGTCTGGAGGGAAGAGACCCAGTACTTC
CSVWREETQYF
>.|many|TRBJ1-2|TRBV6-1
TGTGCCAGCAGATCCGGGACCCTTAACTATGGCTACACCTTC
CASRSGTLNYGYTF
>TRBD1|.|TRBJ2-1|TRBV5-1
TGCGCCAGCAGCCCGGGACAGGGGAGCTCCTACAATGAGCAGTTCTTC
CASSPGQGSSYNEQFF
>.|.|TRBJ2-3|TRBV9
TGTGCCAGCAGGTTCAGACAGGGGACTACCACAGATACGCAGTATTTT
CASRFRQGTTTDTQYF
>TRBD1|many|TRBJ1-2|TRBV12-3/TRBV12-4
TGTGCCAGCAGTATAACAGGGGGCGGGGGGGGCTATGGCTACACCTTC
CASSITGGGGGYGYTF
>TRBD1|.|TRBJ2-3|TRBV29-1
TGCAGCGTGGGCTTTCAGACAGGGGGAGGTGGTACGCAGTATTTT
CSVGFQTGGGGTQYF
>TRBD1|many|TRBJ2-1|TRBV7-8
TGTGCCAGCAGCTTAGCGCCAGGGGGCTACCTCATTGAGCAGTTCTTC
CASSLAPGGYLIEQFF
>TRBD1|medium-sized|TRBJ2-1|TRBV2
TGTGCCAGCGGGACAGGGAAGTTCTTC
CASGTGKFF
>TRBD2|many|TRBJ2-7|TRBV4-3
TGCGCCAGCAGCCAAACGACTAGCGGAGGATACGAGCAGTACTTC
CASSQTTSGGYEQYF
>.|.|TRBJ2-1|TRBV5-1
TGCGCCAGCAGCTTAGCCCCGGGTCTTTTTAATGAGCAGTTCTTC
CASSLAPGLFNEQFF
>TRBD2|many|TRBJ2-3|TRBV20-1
TGCAGTGCCGCCGGGAACGGACTAGCGGTAACAAATACGCAGTATTTT
CSAAGNGLAVTNTQYF
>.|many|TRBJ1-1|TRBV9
TGTGCCAGCAGCGAAACCGACAGGCGGAACACTGAAGCTTTCTTT
CASSETDRRNTEAFF
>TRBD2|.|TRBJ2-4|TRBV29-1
TGCAGCGTTAGGGCTAGCGGGACTATAGACATTCAGTACTTC
CSVRASGTIDIQYF
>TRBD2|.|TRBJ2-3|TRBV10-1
TGCGCCAGCAGCCGAGGGACTAGCGTTGATGTTTCAGATACGCAGTATTTT
CASSRGTSVDVSDTQYF
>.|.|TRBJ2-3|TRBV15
TGTGCCACCAGCAGAGATGGCGCCGCCCTTTCGGATACGCAGTATTTT
CATSRDGAALSDTQYF
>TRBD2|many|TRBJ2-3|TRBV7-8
TGTGCCAGCAGCTTGCTAGCGGGAGGTATAGATACGCAGTATTTT
CASSLLAGGIDTQYF
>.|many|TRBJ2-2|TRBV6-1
TGTGCCAGCAGGACTGTGAACACCGGGGAGCTGTTTTTT
CASRTVNTGELFF